This T cell receptor (beta chain) was sequenced in a study of blood T cell repertoires in COVID-19. Participants' own reports of clinical history determined their cohort assignment. Profiled with immunoSEQ multiplex PCR; TCRdb holds only in-frame clones, not every one. The profile covers hundreds of thousands of clones, with around 87% appearing a single time and roughly 10% taken by the ten largest. The CDR3 is 14 amino acids. Per germline, CDR1 MGHRA and CDR2 YSYEKL. With V trimmed by 4 bases and J by 3 bases, 4 bases remained unmatched. This chain joins TRBV4-1 and TRBJ1-2; TRBD1 aligns across 8 bases. Material: PBMCs or T cells enriched from blood (not recorded which). This clonotype was sampled from a woman aged 45 to 65 who had recovered from COVID-19. CDR3 sequence (DNA): TGCGCCAGCAGCCGCCAGACAGGGGACTATGGCTACACCTTC. Translating it yields CASSRQTGDYGYTF.